This T cell receptor beta chain was observed in a study of T cell responses to AZD1222 COVID-19 vaccine. This clone was detected only a few times. The repertoire was sequenced with immunoSEQ multiplex PCR; TCRdb's copy has only in-frame clones and lacks some. The data contain over 100,000 clones, 75% to 90% of them seen just once; the ten biggest clones take up 2% to 3%. V lost 4 bases to trimming and J lost 4 bases, with 15 bases between them. The germline V gene has CDR1 SGHRS and CDR2 YFSETQ. The CDR3 length is 15 residues. Sequencing used peripheral blood, obtained 28 days after the second AZD1222 dose. This receptor was taken from an adult who received the AZD1222 COVID-19 vaccine. The chain carries TRBV5-1 and TRBJ2-1; D not resolved. CDR3 bases: TGCGCCAGCAGCCCCCTGCAGAGAACTTACAATGAGCAGTTCTTC. Its translation is CASSPLQRTYNEQFF. Based on the CDR3 plus reference TRBV5-1 and TRBJ2-1, the full variable domain is KAGVTQTPRYLIKTRGQQVTLSCSPISGHRSVSWYQQTPGQGLQFLFEYFSETQRNKGNFPGRFSGRQFSNSRSEMNVSTLELGDSALYLCASSPLQRTYNEQFFGPGTRLTVL.